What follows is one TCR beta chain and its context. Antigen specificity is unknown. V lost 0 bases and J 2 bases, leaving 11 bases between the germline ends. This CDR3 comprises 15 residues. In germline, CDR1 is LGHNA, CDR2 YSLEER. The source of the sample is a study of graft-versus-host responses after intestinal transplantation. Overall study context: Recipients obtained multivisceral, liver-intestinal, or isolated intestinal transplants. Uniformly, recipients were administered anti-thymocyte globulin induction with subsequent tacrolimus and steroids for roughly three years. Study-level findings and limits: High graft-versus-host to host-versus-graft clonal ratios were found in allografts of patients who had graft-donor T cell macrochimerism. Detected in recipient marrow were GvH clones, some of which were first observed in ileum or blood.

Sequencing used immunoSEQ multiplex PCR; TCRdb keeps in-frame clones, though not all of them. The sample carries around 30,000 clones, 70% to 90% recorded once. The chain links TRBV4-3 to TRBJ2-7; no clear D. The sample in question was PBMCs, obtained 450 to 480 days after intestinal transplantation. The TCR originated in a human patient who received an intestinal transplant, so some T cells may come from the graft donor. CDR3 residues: CASSQDVGSAYEQYF. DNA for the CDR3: TGCGCCAGCAGCCAAGATGTCGGATCGGCCTACGAGCAGTACTTC.